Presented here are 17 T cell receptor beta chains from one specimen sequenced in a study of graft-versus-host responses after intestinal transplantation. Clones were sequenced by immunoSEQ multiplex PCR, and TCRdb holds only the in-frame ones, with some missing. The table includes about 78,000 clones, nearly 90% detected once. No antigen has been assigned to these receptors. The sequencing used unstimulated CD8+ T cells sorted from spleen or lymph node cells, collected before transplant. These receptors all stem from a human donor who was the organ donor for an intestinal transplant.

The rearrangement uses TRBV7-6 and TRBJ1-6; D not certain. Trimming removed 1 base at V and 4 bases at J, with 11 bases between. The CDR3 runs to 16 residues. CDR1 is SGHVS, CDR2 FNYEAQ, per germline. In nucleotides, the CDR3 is TGTGCCAGCAGCTTAGGAGGTCTCCAGTATAATTCACCCCTCCACTTT. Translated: CASSLGGLQYNSPLHF.

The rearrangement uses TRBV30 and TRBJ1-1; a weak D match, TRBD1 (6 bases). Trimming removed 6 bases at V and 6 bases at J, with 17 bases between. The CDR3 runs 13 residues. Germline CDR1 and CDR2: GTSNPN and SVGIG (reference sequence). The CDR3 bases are TGTGCCTGCCCCCTCGGACAGTTCCCTGAAGCTTTCTTT. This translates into CACPLGQFPEAFF.

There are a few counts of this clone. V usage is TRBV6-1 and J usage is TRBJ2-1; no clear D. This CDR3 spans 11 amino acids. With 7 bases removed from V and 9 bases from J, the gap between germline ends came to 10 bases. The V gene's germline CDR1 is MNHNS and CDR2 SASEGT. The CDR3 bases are TGTGCCAGCACCGCCGCAGGTGAGCAGTTCTTC. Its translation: CASTAAGEQFF.

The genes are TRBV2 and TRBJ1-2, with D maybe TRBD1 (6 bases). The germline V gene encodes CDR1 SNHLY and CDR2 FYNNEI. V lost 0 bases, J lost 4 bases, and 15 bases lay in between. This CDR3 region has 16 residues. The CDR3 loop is CASSEALGGGGYGYTF. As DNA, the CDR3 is TGTGCCAGCAGTGAAGCGCTTGGTGGGGGCGGCTATGGCTACACCTTC. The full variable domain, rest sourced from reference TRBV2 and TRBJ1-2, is EPEVTQTPSHQVTQMGQEVILRCVPISNHLYFYWYRQILGQKVEFLVSFYNNEISEKSEIFDDQFSVERPDGSNFTLKIRSTKLEDSAMYFCASSEALGGGGYGYTFGSGTRLTVV.

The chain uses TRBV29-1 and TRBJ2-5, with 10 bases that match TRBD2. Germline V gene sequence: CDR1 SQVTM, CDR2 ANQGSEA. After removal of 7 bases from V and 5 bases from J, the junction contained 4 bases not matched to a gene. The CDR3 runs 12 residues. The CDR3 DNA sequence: TGCAGCGGAACTAGCGGGGCGGAGACCCAGTACTTC. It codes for CSGTSGAETQYF.

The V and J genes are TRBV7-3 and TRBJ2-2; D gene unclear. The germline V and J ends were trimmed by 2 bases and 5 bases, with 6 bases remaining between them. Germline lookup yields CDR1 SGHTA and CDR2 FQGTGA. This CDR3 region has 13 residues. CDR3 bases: TGTGCCAGCAGCTTATCTACTACCGGGGAGCTGTTTTTT. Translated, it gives CASSLSTTGELFF. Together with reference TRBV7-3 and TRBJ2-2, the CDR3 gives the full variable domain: GAGVSQTPSNKVTEKGKYVELRCDPISGHTALYWYRQSLGQGPEFLIYFQGTGAADDSGLPNDRFFAVRPEGSVSTLKIQRTERGDSAVYLCASSLSTTGELFFGEGSRLTVL.

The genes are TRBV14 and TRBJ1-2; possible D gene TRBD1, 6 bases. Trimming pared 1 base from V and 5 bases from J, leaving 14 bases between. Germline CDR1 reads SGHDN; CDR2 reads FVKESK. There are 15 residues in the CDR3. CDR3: CASSQGGRGRYGYTF. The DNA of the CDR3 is TGTGCCAGCAGCCAAGGCGGCAGGGGACGGTATGGCTACACCTTC.

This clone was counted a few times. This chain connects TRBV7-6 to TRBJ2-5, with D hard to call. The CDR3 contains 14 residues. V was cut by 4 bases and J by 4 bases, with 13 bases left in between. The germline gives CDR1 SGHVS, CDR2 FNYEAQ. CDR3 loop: CASSYPTHPETQYF. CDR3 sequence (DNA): TGTGCCAGCAGCTACCCGACACATCCAGAGACCCAGTACTTC.

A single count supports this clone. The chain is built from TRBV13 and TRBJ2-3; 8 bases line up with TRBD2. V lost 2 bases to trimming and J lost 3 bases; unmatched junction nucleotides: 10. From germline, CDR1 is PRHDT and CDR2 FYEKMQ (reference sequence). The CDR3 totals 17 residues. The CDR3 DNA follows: TGTGCCAGCAGCTTAACCCGCTTCAGCGGGAGAACAGATACGCAGTATTTT. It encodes CASSLTRFSGRTDTQYF.

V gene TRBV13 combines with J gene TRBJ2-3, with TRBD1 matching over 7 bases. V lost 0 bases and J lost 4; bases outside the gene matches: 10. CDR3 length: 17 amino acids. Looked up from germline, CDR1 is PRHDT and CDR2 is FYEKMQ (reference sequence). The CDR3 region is CASSLGGQEQGSDTQYF. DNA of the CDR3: TGTGCCAGCAGCTTAGGCGGTCAGGAACAGGGGTCAGATACGCAGTATTTT.

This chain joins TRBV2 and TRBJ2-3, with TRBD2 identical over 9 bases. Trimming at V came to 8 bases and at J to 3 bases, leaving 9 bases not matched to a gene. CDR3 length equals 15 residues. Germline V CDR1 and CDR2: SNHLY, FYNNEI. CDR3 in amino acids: CASAQAAGGTDTQYF. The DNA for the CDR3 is TGTGCCAGCGCCCAGGCTGCGGGAGGGACAGATACGCAGTATTTT.

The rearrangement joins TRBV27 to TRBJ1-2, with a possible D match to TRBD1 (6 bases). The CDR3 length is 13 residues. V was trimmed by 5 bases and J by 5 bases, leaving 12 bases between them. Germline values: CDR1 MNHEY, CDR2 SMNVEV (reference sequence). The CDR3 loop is CASSVRQGYGYTF. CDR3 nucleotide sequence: TGTGCCAGCAGTGTTAGGCAGGGGTATGGCTACACCTTC.

CDR3 sequence reads: CASRGSSQETQYF. Written as DNA, the CDR3 is TGTGCCAGCAGGGGCAGCTCCCAAGAGACCCAGTACTTC. The J gene is TRBJ2-5, the V gene TRBV7-8; D gene unclear. V lost 6 bases and J lost 1, with 9 bases in between. The CDR3 length is 13 residues. Germline V gene data show CDR1 as SGHVS and CDR2 as FQNEAQ. Combining the CDR3 with reference TRBV7-8 and TRBJ2-5 gives the whole variable domain GAGVSQSPRYKVAKRGQDVALRCDPISGHVSLFWYQQALGQGPEFLTYFQNEAQLDKSGLPSDRFFAERPEGSVSTLKIQRTQQEDSAVYLCASRGSSQETQYFGPGTRLLVL.

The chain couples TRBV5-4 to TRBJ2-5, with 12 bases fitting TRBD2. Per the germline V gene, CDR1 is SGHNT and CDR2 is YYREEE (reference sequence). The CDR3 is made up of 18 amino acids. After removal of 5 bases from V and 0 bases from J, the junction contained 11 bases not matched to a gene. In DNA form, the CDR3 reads TGTGCCAGCAGACCGACTAGCGGGGGACCCCTGTACCAAGAGACCCAGTACTTC. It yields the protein CASRPTSGGPLYQETQYF.

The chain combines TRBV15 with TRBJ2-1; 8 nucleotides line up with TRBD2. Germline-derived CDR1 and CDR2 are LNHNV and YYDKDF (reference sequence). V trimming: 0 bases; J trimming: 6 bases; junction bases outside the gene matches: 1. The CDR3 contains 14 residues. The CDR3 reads CATSRDRGGNEQFF. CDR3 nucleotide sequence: TGTGCCACCAGCAGAGATCGGGGGGGCAATGAGCAGTTCTTC.

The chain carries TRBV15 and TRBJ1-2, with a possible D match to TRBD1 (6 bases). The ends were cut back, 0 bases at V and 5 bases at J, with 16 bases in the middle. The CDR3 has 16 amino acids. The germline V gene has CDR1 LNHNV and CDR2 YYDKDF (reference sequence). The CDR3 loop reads CATSREHQGSGYGYTF. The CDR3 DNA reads TGTGCCACCAGCAGAGAACATCAGGGGAGTGGGTATGGCTACACCTTC.

CDR3 protein: CASSQDLETGPYGYTF. The DNA for the CDR3 is TGTGCCAGCAGCCAAGATCTTGAGACAGGACCCTATGGCTACACCTTC. The chain has TRBV4-2 and TRBJ1-2; a possible D gene is TRBD1 (6 bases). CDR3 length: 16 amino acids. Trimming removed 0 bases at V and 4 bases at J, with 15 bases between. Germline CDR1 and CDR2: LGHNA and YNFKEQ.